A selection of T cell receptor beta chains follows, all from one sample in a study of siplizumab effects on memory and regulatory T cells. TCRdb keeps only in-frame clones here, not all; method: immunoSEQ multiplex PCR. This table has over 95,000 clones, 90% to 95% appearing once. Sample: non-Treg CD4+ T cells sorted from blood. These receptors originate from a human donor in good health. Each CDR3 is given with its conserved first and last residue. The order of the fields is V gene, D gene, J gene, clone size, CDR3 protein, CDR3 DNA. A D gene is named only where the DNA matches it firmly. Where a row states a size, it is once, few, many or the class of an expanded clone; other rows omit it.

TRBV7-9	-	TRBJ2-5	-	CASSPMASEQETQYF	TGTGCCAGCAGCCCCATGGCTAGCGAGCAAGAGACCCAGTACTTC
TRBV18	-	TRBJ2-5	-	CASSPPGDKQTQYF	TGTGCCAGCTCACCACCCGGGGATAAGCAGACCCAGTACTTC
TRBV6-5	-	TRBJ1-2	-	CASALGGAQGYTF	TGTGCCAGCGCGTTGGGAGGGGCGCAAGGCTACACCTTC
TRBV6-5	TRBD1	TRBJ2-3	-	CASRNRGPDTQYF	TGTGCCAGCAGGAACAGGGGGCCAGATACGCAGTATTTT
TRBV11-2	-	TRBJ2-7	-	CASSLDRDEQYF	TGTGCCAGCAGCTTAGATCGCGACGAGCAGTACTTC
TRBV20-1	-	TRBJ1-2	-	CSATQGGGYTF	TGCAGTGCCACACAGGGTGGTGGCTACACCTTC
TRBV2	-	TRBJ1-3	-	CASGDLNTIYF	TGTGCCAGCGGGGACCTAAACACCATATATTTT
TRBV11-3	-	TRBJ2-2	-	CASSPGGGAPGELFF	TGTGCCAGCAGCCCAGGGGGGGGCGCCCCCGGGGAGCTGTTTTTT
TRBV29-1	TRBD1	TRBJ2-7	-	CSVGGQGAGEQYF	TGCAGCGTCGGGGGACAGGGGGCAGGCGAGCAGTACTTC
TRBV25-1	-	TRBJ1-6	-	CASKSAGSSYNSPLHF	TGTGCCAGCAAATCGGCGGGGAGCTCCTATAATTCACCCCTCCACTTT
TRBV5-1	-	TRBJ2-1	-	CASSVDSQVQFF	TGCGCCAGCAGCGTGGACTCTCAGGTGCAGTTCTTC
TRBV4-1	TRBD1	TRBJ1-5	-	CASSQGQGGNSNQPQHF	TGCGCCAGCAGCCAAGGACAGGGCGGGAATAGCAATCAGCCCCAGCATTTT
TRBV4-1	-	TRBJ1-2	-	CASSLPRGDSNYGYTF	TGCGCCAGCAGCCTTCCCCGAGGAGATTCTAACTATGGCTACACCTTC
TRBV11-3	-	TRBJ2-5	-	CASSLGEKETQYF	TGTGCCAGCAGCTTAGGAGAGAAAGAGACCCAGTACTTC
TRBV19	TRBD1	TRBJ2-2	-	CATKGQASNTGELFF	TGTGCCACCAAGGGACAGGCATCGAACACCGGGGAGCTGTTTTTT
TRBV4-1	-	TRBJ1-1	-	CASSQDPGQRGNAEAFF	TGCGCCAGCAGCCAAGATCCGGGACAAAGGGGGAACGCTGAAGCTTTCTTT
TRBV7-3	-	TRBJ2-1	-	CASSYGTAVSYNEQFF	TGTGCCAGCAGCTACGGGACGGCAGTCTCCTACAATGAGCAGTTCTTC
TRBV27	TRBD1	TRBJ1-1	-	CASNFRGRDTEAFF	TGTGCCAGCAACTTCAGGGGGAGAGACACTGAAGCTTTCTTT
TRBV6-5	-	TRBJ2-2	once	CASSSAGISITGELFF	TGTGCCAGCAGTTCTGCCGGGATCTCAATCACCGGGGAGCTGTTTTTT
TRBV7-8	TRBD2	TRBJ2-1	-	CASSLGRGGNANEQFF	TGTGCCAGCAGCTTAGGACGGGGGGGTAACGCCAATGAGCAGTTCTTC
TRBV27	-	TRBJ1-4	-	CASSADRLTNEKLFF	TGTGCCAGCAGCGCCGACAGGCTAACTAATGAAAAACTGTTTTTT
TRBV5-1	-	TRBJ2-5	-	CASKVLGQGQETQYF	TGCGCCAGCAAGGTTCTAGGGCAGGGCCAAGAGACCCAGTACTTC
TRBV19	-	TRBJ2-3	-	CASSILQDSTDTQYF	TGTGCCAGTAGTATTCTTCAGGATAGCACAGATACGCAGTATTTT
TRBV27	-	TRBJ1-4	-	CASSLFSPRLNEKLFF	TGTGCCAGCAGTTTATTCTCGCCCAGACTCAATGAAAAACTGTTTTTT
TRBV7-3	-	TRBJ2-6	-	CASSLSSLGAGANVLTF	TGTGCCAGCAGCCTCTCCTCACTCGGGGCTGGGGCCAACGTCCTGACTTTC
TRBV5-1	-	TRBJ1-6	-	CASSLVMGHPDSPLHF	TGCGCCAGCAGCTTGGTGATGGGACACCCCGATTCACCCCTCCACTTT
TRBV5-1	-	TRBJ2-5	-	CASSLLGETQYF	TGCGCCAGCAGCTTGTTGGGGGAGACCCAGTACTTC
TRBV19	TRBD1	TRBJ1-5	-	CASSNRDRVYQPQHF	TGTGCCAGTAGTAACCGGGACAGGGTTTATCAGCCCCAGCATTTT
TRBV9	TRBD2	TRBJ2-5	-	CASSVGLAGALVETQYF	TGTGCCAGCAGCGTAGGATTAGCGGGGGCCCTAGTTGAGACCCAGTACTTC
TRBV7-3	-	TRBJ1-2	-	CASSLTDGVGYTF	TGTGCCAGCAGCTTAACGGATGGGGTTGGCTACACCTTC
TRBV19	-	TRBJ1-4	-	CASSVLTATNEKLFF	TGTGCCAGTAGTGTTTTGACGGCAACTAATGAAAAACTGTTTTTT